This T cell receptor beta chain appears in the sequencing data of a study of blood T cell repertoires in COVID-19. Profiled with immunoSEQ multiplex PCR; TCRdb holds only in-frame clones, not every one. The repertoire holds about 53,000 clones, about nine tenths seen once, with less than 3% in the top ten. V trimming: 0 bases; J trimming: 0 bases; junction bases outside the gene matches: 1. This CDR3 is built from 15 residues. Germline CDR1 reads SGDLS; CDR2 reads YYNGEE. This clone has just a few counts. The chain employs TRBV9 and TRBJ1-2, with TRBD1 matching 8 bases. This sequence was found in a man aged 80 or over with acute or convalescent COVID-19. Sequenced input: peripheral blood. The DNA for the CDR3 is TGTGCCAGCAGCGTAGGGGGACAGGCTAACTATGGCTACACCTTC. Residues: CASSVGGQANYGYTF.